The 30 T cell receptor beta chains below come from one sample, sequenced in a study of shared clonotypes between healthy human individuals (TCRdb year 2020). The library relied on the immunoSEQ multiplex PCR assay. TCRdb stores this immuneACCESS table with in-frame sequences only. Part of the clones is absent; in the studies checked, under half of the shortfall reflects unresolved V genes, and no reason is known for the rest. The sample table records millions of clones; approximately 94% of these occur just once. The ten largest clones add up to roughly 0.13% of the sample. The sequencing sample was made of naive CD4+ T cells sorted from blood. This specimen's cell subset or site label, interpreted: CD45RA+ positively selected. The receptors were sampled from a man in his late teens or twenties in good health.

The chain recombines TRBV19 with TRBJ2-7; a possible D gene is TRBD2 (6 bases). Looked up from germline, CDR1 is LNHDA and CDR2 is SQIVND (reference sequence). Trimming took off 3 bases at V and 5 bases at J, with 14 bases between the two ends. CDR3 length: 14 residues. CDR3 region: CASSIWERRDEQYF. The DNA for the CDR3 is TGTGCCAGTAGTATTTGGGAAAGGAGGGACGAGCAGTACTTC.

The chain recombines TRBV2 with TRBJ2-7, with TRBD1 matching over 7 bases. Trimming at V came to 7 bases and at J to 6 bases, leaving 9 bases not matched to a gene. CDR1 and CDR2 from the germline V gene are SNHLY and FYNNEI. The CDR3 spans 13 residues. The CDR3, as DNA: TGTGCCAGCACCACGACAGGGTTCGGCGAGCAGTACTTC. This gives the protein CASTTTGFGEQYF.

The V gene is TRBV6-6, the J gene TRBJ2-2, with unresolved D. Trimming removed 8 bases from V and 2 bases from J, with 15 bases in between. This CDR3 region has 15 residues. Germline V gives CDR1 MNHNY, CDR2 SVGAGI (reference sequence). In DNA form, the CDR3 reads TGTGCCAGCTCCCCAGGCGAGACAAACACCGGGGAGCTGTTTTTT. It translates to CASSPGETNTGELFF.

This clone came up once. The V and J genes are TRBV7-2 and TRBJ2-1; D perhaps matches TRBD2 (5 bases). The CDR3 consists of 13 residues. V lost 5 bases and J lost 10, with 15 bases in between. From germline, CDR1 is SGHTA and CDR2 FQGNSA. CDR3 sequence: CASSRLMASEQFF. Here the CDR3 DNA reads TGTGCCAGCAGCAGACTAATGGCTAGCGAGCAGTTCTTC.

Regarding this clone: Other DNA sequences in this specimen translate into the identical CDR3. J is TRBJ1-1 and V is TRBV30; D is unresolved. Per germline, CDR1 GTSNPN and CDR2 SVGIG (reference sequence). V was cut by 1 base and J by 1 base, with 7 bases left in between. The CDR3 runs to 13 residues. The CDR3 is CAWSGQSNTEAFF. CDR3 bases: TGTGCCTGGAGTGGGCAGTCGAACACTGAAGCTTTCTTT.

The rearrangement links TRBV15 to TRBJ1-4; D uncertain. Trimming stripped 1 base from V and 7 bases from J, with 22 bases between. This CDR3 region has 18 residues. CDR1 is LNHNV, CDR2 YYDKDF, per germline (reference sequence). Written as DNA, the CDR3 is TGTGCCACCAGCAGAGGTAACCACCCCGTCGCAGGTGGTGAAAAACTGTTTTTT. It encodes CATSRGNHPVAGGEKLFF.

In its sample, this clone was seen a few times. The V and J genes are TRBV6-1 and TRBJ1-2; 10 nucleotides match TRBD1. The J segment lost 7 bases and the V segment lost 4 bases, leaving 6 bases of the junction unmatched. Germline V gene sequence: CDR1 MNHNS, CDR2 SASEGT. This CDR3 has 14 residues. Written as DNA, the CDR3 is TGTGCCAGCAGTGCGACAGGGGGCGCGGTTGGCTACACCTTC. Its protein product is CASSATGGAVGYTF.

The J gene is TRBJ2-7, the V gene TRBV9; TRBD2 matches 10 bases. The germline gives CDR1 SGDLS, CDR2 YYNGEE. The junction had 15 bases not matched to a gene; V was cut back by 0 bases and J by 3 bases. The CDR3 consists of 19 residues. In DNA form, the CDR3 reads TGTGCCAGCAGCGTAGAGAGGACACCTACTAGCGGGAAAATCTACGAGCAGTACTTC. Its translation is CASSVERTPTSGKIYEQYF.

Written as DNA, the CDR3 is TGTGCCAGCAGCGTGTTGTGGGGTGAGCAACGGGAGACCCAGTACTTC. It translates to CASSVLWGEQRETQYF. This chain uses TRBV9 with TRBJ2-5; D unresolved. Deletions cut 2 bases from V and 5 bases from J, with 19 bases between. Germline V gene lookup returns CDR1 SGDLS and CDR2 YYNGEE. This CDR3 spans 16 amino acids. The variable domain in full, completed from reference TRBV9 and TRBJ2-5, reads DSGVTQTPKHLITATGQRVTLRCSPRSGDLSVYWYQQSLDQGLQFLIQYYNGEERAKGNILERFSAQQFPDLHSELNLSSLELGDSALYFCASSVLWGEQRETQYFGPGTRLLVL.

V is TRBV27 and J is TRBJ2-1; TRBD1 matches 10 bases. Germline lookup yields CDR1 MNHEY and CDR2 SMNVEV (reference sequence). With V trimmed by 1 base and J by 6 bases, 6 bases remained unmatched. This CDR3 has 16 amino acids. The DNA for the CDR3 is TGTGCCAGCAGTTTATTGGGACAGGGGCGAGGCAATGAGCAGTTCTTC. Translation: CASSLLGQGRGNEQFF.

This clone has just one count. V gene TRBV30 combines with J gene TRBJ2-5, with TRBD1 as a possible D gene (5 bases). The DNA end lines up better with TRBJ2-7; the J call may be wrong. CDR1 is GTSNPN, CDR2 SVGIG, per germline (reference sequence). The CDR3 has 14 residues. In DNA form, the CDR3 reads TGTGCCTGGAGTCCCCCAGGGCCTTCCTACGAGCAGTACTTC. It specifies CAWSPPGPSYEQYF.

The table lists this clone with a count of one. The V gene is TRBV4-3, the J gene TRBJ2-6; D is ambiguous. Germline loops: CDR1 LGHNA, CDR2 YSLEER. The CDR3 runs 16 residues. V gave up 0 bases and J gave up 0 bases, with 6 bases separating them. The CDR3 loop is CASSQDLSSGANVLTF. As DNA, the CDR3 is TGCGCCAGCAGCCAAGATCTCAGCTCTGGGGCCAACGTCCTGACTTTC.

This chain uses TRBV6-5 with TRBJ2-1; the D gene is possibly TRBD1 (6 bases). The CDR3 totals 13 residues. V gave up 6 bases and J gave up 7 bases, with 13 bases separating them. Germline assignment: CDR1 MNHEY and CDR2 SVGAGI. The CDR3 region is CASRPDSYNEQFF. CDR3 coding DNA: TGTGCCAGCAGACCGGACAGCTATAATGAGCAGTTCTTC.

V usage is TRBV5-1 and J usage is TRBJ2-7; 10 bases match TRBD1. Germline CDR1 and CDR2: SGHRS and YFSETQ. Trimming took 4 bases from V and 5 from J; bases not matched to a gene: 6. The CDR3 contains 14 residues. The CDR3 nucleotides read TGCGCCAGCAGCACCGGGACAGGGGCCCACGAGCAGTACTTC. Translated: CASSTGTGAHEQYF.

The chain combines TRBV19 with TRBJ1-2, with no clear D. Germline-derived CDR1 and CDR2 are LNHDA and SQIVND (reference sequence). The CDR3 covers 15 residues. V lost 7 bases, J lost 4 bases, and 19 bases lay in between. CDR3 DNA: TGTGCCAGTACTCCTGACCCTGGAGGCGGCTATGGCTACACCTTC. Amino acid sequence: CASTPDPGGGYGYTF.

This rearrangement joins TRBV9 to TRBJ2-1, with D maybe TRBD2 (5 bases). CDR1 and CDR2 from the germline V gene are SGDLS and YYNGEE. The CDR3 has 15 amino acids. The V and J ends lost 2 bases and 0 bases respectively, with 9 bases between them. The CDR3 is CASSVWESSYNEQFF. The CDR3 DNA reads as TGTGCCAGCAGCGTTTGGGAGAGCTCCTACAATGAGCAGTTCTTC.

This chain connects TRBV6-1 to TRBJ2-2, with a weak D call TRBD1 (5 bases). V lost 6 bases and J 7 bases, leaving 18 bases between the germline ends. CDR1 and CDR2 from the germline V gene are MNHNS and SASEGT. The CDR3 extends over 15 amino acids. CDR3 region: CASRAGQGRGGELFF. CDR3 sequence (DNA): TGTGCCAGCAGAGCCGGGCAGGGCCGTGGCGGGGAGCTGTTTTTT.

CDR3 in amino acids: CASSLRSWSETDTQYF. The CDR3, as DNA: TGCGCCAGCAGCCTTAGGAGTTGGTCTGAAACAGATACGCAGTATTTT. The chain combines TRBV4-1 with TRBJ2-3; D is unresolved. Trimming removed 4 bases from V and 3 bases from J, with 17 bases in between. Germline V gene data show CDR1 as MGHRA and CDR2 as YSYEKL. The CDR3 length is 16 residues.

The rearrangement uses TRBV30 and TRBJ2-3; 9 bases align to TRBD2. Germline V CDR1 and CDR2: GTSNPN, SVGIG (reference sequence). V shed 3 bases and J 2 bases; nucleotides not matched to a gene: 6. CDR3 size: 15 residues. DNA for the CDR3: TGTGCCTGGAGAATGACTAGCGGAAACACAGATACGCAGTATTTT. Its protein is CAWRMTSGNTDTQYF.

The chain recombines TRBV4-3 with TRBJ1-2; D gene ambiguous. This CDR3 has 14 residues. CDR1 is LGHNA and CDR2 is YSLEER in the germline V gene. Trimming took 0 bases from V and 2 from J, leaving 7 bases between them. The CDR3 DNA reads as TGCGCCAGCAGCCAAGATCTAAGGAACTATGGCTACACCTTC. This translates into CASSQDLRNYGYTF.

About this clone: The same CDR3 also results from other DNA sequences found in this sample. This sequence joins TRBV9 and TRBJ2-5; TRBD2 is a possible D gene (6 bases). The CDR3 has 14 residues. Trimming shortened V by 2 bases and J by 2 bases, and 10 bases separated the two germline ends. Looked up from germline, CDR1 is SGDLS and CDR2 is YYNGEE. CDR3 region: CASSVGGLQETQYF. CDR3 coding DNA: TGTGCCAGCAGCGTGGGAGGTCTACAAGAGACCCAGTACTTC.

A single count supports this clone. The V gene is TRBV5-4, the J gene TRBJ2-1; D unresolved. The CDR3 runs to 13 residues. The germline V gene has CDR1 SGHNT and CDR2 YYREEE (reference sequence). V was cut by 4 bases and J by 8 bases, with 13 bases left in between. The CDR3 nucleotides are TGTGCCAGCAGCCCCCCGTGGGTCGATGAGCAGTTCTTC. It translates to CASSPPWVDEQFF.

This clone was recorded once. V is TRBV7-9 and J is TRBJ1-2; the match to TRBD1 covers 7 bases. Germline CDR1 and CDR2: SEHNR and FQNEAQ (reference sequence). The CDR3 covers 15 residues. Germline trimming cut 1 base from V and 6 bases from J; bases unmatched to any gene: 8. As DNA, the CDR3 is TGTGCCAGCAGCTTAGGACAGGGAGGAGGCAATGGCTACACCTTC. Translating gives CASSLGQGGGNGYTF.

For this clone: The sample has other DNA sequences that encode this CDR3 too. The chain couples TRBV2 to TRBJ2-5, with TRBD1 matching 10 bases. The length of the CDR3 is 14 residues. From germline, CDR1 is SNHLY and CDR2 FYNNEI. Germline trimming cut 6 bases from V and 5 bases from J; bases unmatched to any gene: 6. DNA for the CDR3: TGTGCCAGCAGAGGGGACAGGGGAAGGGAGACCCAGTACTTC. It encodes CASRGDRGRETQYF.

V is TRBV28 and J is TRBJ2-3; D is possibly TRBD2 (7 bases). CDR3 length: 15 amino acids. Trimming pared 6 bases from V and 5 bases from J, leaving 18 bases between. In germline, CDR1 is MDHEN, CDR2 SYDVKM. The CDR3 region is CASSSPAGAKDTQYF. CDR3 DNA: TGTGCCAGCAGCTCCCCTGCGGGGGCTAAAGATACGCAGTATTTT.

CDR3 sequence reads: CASSLAARGNSPLHF. For the CDR3, the DNA is TGCGCCAGCAGCCTTGCGGCTCGGGGAAATTCACCCCTCCACTTT. The J gene is TRBJ1-6, the V gene TRBV4-3; no clear D gene. Per germline, CDR1 LGHNA and CDR2 YSLEER. V gave up 4 bases and J gave up 7 bases, with 14 bases separating them. The CDR3 has 15 residues.

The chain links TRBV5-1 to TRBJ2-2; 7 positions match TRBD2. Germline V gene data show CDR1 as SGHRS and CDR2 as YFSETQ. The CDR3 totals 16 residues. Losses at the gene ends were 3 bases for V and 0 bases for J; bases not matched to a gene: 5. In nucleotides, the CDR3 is TGCGCCAGCAGCTCCTCCGGGACTACGAACACCGGGGAGCTGTTTTTT. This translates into CASSSSGTTNTGELFF.

This chain's CDR3 is CASNFERETYNEQFF. DNA for the CDR3: TGTGCCAGCAATTTTGAGCGGGAGACCTACAATGAGCAGTTCTTC. V usage is TRBV2 and J usage is TRBJ2-1; TRBD2 agrees at 8 bases. Germline assignment: CDR1 SNHLY and CDR2 FYNNEI. After removal of 7 bases from V and 2 bases from J, the junction contained 7 bases not matched to a gene. The CDR3 has 15 residues.

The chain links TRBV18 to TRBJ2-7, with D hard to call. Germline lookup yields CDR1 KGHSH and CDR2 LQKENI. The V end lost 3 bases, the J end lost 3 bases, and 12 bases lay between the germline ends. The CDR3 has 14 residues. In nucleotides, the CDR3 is TGTGCCAGCTCACCCGCGAGAGTTAACTACGAGCAGTACTTC. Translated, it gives CASSPARVNYEQYF.

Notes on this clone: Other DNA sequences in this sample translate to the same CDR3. This chain's CDR3 is CAWKGSAYNEQFF. The CDR3 bases are TGTGCCTGGAAGGGTAGCGCCTACAATGAGCAGTTCTTC. J is TRBJ2-1 and V is TRBV30, with TRBD2 as a possible D gene (5 bases). Trimming cost V 4 bases and J 2 bases, with 9 bases left between them. CDR1 is GTSNPN, CDR2 SVGIG, per germline (reference sequence). The CDR3 length is 13 residues.